The 17 T cell receptor beta chains below come from one sample, sequenced in a study of T cell responses to AZD1222 COVID-19 vaccine. TCRdb's copy holds only in-frame clones and misses some; the assay was immunoSEQ multiplex PCR. The sample lists 110,000 or so clones, approximately 88% occurring once. The sequencing here drew on peripheral blood, taken 28 days after the second AZD1222 dose. The receptors were gathered from an adult who received the AZD1222 COVID-19 vaccine.

The V and J genes are TRBV7-2 and TRBJ2-1, with 7 bases that match TRBD2. The CDR3 length is 15 residues. In germline, CDR1 is SGHTA, CDR2 FQGNSA. With V trimmed by 3 bases and J by 5 bases, 7 bases remained unmatched. CDR3 protein: CASSLTAGFDNEQFF. CDR3 DNA sequence: TGTGCCAGCAGCTTGACAGCGGGGTTCGACAATGAGCAGTTCTTC.

The CDR3 bases are TGTGCCATCAGTGAGGGGGTCAATGAGCAGTTCTTC. Residues: CAISEGVNEQFF. The chain recombines TRBV10-3 with TRBJ2-1; D call uncertain. The CDR3 contains 12 residues. Per the germline V gene, CDR1 is ENHRY and CDR2 is SYGVKD. Trimming cost V 2 bases and J 6 bases, with 5 bases left between them.

DNA for the CDR3: TGTGCCAGCAAGGGTCCCAGGACCTACGAGCAGTACTTC. Its protein is CASKGPRTYEQYF. The gene calls are TRBV2 and TRBJ2-7; no reliable D call. V was cut by 7 bases and J by 2 bases, with 12 bases left in between. CDR1 is SNHLY and CDR2 is FYNNEI in the germline V gene. This CDR3 contains 13 residues.

About this clone: At one boundary the junction diverges from the germline segment, which might be a read error. This sequence joins TRBV12-3 or TRBV12-4 and TRBJ2-4, with 12 bases identical to TRBD2. The CDR3 consists of 12 residues. CDR3 sequence: CASSLAGGPPHF. In nucleotides, the CDR3 is TGTGCCAGCAGTCTAGCGGGGGGGCCCCCTCACTTC.

This rearrangement joins TRBV5-4 to TRBJ2-5; no firm D call. CDR1 and CDR2 (germline): SGHNT, YYREEE (reference sequence). The CDR3 covers 13 residues. Trimming stripped 1 base from V and 3 bases from J, with 7 bases between. This CDR3 reads CASSLYLEETQYF. CDR3 DNA: TGTGCCAGCAGCTTGTACCTAGAAGAGACCCAGTACTTC.

The chain is built from TRBV28 and TRBJ2-1, with 14 bases identical to TRBD2. Germline-derived CDR1 and CDR2 are MDHEN and SYDVKM. This CDR3 region has 15 residues. The J segment lost 7 bases and the V segment lost 6 bases, leaving 5 bases of the junction unmatched. CDR3 DNA sequence: TGTGCCAGCAGCTGGGGACTAGCGGGGGATAATGAGCAGTTCTTC. Translated, it gives CASSWGLAGDNEQFF.

The chain carries TRBV9 and TRBJ1-1; 11 nucleotides match TRBD1. From germline, CDR1 is SGDLS and CDR2 YYNGEE. The CDR3 is 14 residues long. J lost 11 bases, V lost 2 bases, and 8 bases had no gene match. The CDR3 here is CASSVTGQGGMAFF. The DNA for the CDR3 is TGTGCCAGCAGCGTTACGGGACAGGGGGGGATGGCTTTCTTT.

The V and J genes are TRBV7-2 and TRBJ2-6; a possible D gene is TRBD1 (5 bases). V was clipped by 6 bases and J by 1 base, with 10 bases between them. This CDR3 has 15 amino acids. Germline values: CDR1 SGHTA, CDR2 FQGNSA. The CDR3 loop reads CASSIRVSGANVLTF. CDR3 DNA: TGTGCCAGCAGTATCAGGGTATCTGGGGCCAACGTCCTGACTTTC.

The chain employs TRBV7-2 and TRBJ2-7; D assignment may be TRBD1 or TRBD2 (5 bases each). V was cut by 4 bases and J by 5 bases, with 15 bases left in between. There are 14 residues in the CDR3. CDR1 is SGHTA and CDR2 is FQGNSA in the germline V gene. CDR3 sequence (DNA): TGTGCCAGCAGCTCGGGATCAGGGTACGACGAGCAGTACTTC. Its protein product is CASSSGSGYDEQYF.

This chain joins TRBV19 and TRBJ2-2, with D possibly TRBD1 on 5 matching bases. V lost 9 bases and J lost 3, with 11 bases in between. The CDR3 covers 13 residues. Germline CDR1 and CDR2: LNHDA and SQIVND (reference sequence). The DNA for the CDR3 is TGTGCCAGCGACAGACGCGACACCGGGGAGCTGTTTTTT. Residues: CASDRRDTGELFF.

The chain carries TRBV6-5 and TRBJ1-6; D is unresolved. This CDR3 contains 15 residues. V was trimmed by 6 bases and J by 6 bases, leaving 15 bases between them. Germline V gene lookup returns CDR1 MNHEY and CDR2 SVGAGI. CDR3 protein: CASSYDTYVNSPLHF. The CDR3 region has the DNA TGTGCCAGCAGCTATGACACCTACGTTAATTCACCCCTCCACTTT.

The table lists this clone with a few counts. The chain uses TRBV2 and TRBJ2-5; D remains ambiguous. Trimming cost V 3 bases and J 1 base, with 6 bases left between them. The CDR3 extends over 13 amino acids. In germline, CDR1 is SNHLY, CDR2 FYNNEI. Here the CDR3 reads CASSDFSQETQYF. The DNA of the CDR3 is TGTGCCAGCAGTGATTTCAGCCAAGAGACCCAGTACTTC.

This clone has just a few counts. This chain joins TRBV7-9 and TRBJ2-1; no firm D call. In germline, CDR1 is SEHNR, CDR2 FQNEAQ (reference sequence). The CDR3 is 15 residues long. V lost 5 bases, J lost 8 bases, and 19 bases lay in between. Here the CDR3 DNA reads TGTGCCAGCAGCCGTTCGTTAACAGATCAAGATGAGCAGTTCTTC. Protein sequence: CASSRSLTDQDEQFF.

This clone was seen just once. The V gene is TRBV7-3, the J gene TRBJ2-2, with 10 positions matching TRBD2. V shed 2 bases, J shed 0 bases, and the junction held 12 bases outside the gene matches. Looked up from germline, CDR1 is SGHTA and CDR2 is FQGTGA. The CDR3 has 20 residues. Here the CDR3 reads CASSLSPSGGYLANTGELFF. As DNA, the CDR3 is TGTGCCAGCAGCTTATCCCCTAGCGGGGGTTACCTCGCGAACACCGGGGAGCTGTTTTTT.

The V gene is TRBV10-3, the J gene TRBJ1-1; TRBD1 might be the D (5 bases). The CDR3 loop spans 15 amino acids. The V gene's germline CDR1 is ENHRY and CDR2 SYGVKD. The V end lost 0 bases, the J end lost 12 bases, and 20 bases lay between the germline ends. CDR3 in DNA: TGTGCCATCAGTGAGTCCCTTTTAGGGGTTAAGGAAACTTTCTTT. Protein: CAISESLLGVKETFF.

The rearrangement joins TRBV5-1 to TRBJ1-1; tentatively, D is TRBD1 (5 bases). This CDR3 has 14 residues. Germline V gives CDR1 SGHRS, CDR2 YFSETQ. The V end was cut by 0 bases, the J end by 3 bases, with 9 bases between. CDR3 amino acids: CASSLVGGDTEAFF. As DNA, the CDR3 is TGCGCCAGCAGCTTGGTTGGGGGGGACACTGAAGCTTTCTTT.

The rearrangement joins TRBV6-5 to TRBJ1-1, with a weak D call TRBD1 (6 bases). CDR3 length: 13 amino acids. V was pared by 8 bases and J by 4 bases, with 14 bases between. The V gene's germline CDR1 is MNHEY and CDR2 SVGAGI. CDR3 nucleotide sequence: TGTGCCAGCTCGCGAGGGGGGACCACTGAAGCTTTCTTT. Residues: CASSRGGTTEAFF.